This TCR beta chain was retrieved from a study of response to subunit inactivated influenza vaccine (dated by TCRdb to between 2017 and 2018). Background for the entire study: Deep quantitative profiling of the T cell receptor repertoire was used in the study to follow responses to a trivalent subunit inactivated influenza vaccine.

The germline ends are 8 bases apart after V is trimmed by 1 base and J by 1 base. From the germline V gene, CDR1 is SGHAT and CDR2 is FQNNGV. Spanning cysteine to phenylalanine, the CDR3 consists of 14 amino acids. Only the CDR3 region is kept as DNA, spanning 42 bases read in frame from base 1. Libraries were built with RT-PCR. Reads for this sample came from an Illumina HiSeq 2500. Using fastp trimming at Q25 and MiXCR clonotype assembly, TCRdb reanalyzed the public sequencing data and kept in-frame beta chains. Each CDR3 protein appears once, grouped with its most common genes and DNA. The sample yields 650,000 to 800,000 distinct CDR3 sequences; roughly 20% were counted once. The ten biggest clones cover approximately 11% of the sample. Worth noting for this clonotype: The clone's antigen remains unknown. No per-base quality is available; no much larger clone lies one base away.

Points the paper makes about the study in general: According to the authors, only a limited number of new T cells may be recruited by each seasonal influenza vaccination.

The receptor comes from a man aged 50-59 years who received an inactivated influenza vaccine. Donor details come from another sample of the same person, matched by shared clones. Recombination connected TRBV11-2 to TRBJ2-7; the D gene is unclear. Sequencing used PBMCs from blood, obtained roughly 5 days after vaccination. The base sequence is TGTGCCAGCAGCTTAGTGGCAGTTTCCTACGAGCAGTACTTC. This is translated as CASSLVAVSYEQYF.